One sample yielded the 4 T cell receptor beta chains listed below, sequenced in a study of human T cells and chemical hapten exposure. Specified time point: healthy volunteer bleed at 6 weeks. Sequencing started from total RNA isolated from unfractionated whole blood. TCRdb re-called the RACE reads with MiXCR, one entry per CDR3 protein. The repertoire has 60,000 to 90,000 distinct CDR3 sequences, 8.5% to 9.5% of them found once; the top ten carry around 1.7%. Specimen: whole blood. Every receptor here comes from a female donor in good health. Some clones in this sample may be carry-over from other donors' samples.

This clonotype has more than one count but fewer than ten. The chain couples TRBV5-1 to TRBJ2-5; D remains unclear. CDR1 SGHRS and CDR2 YFSETQ come from the germline V gene. The CDR3 covers 11 residues. V lost 3 bases to trimming and J lost 0 bases, with 0 bases between them. The CDR3 coding sequence is TGCGCCAGCAGCTACCAAGAGACCCAGTACTTC. The encoded protein is CASSYQETQYF.

This chain joins TRBV10-3 and TRBJ2-3, with D unclear. The CDR3 is 12 residues long. Germline lookup yields CDR1 ENHRY and CDR2 SYGVKD. Trimming took 8 bases from V and 3 from J, leaving 9 bases between them. CDR3 sequence reads: CAIDSPTDTQYF. The CDR3 DNA sequence: TGTGCCATCGACTCCCCGACAGATACGCAGTATTTT.

The chain employs TRBV6-6 and TRBJ1-4; tentative D call: TRBD1 (5 bases). V was shortened by 8 bases and J by 7 bases, with 17 bases between the two germline ends. The CDR3 loop spans 14 amino acids. Germline CDR1 MNHNY, CDR2 SVGAGI (reference sequence). The CDR3 sequence is CASAKGVAGEKLFF. Written as DNA, the CDR3 is TGTGCCAGCGCCAAAGGGGTAGCCGGTGAAAAACTGTTTTTT.

This clonotype was counted many times. The chain links TRBV28 to TRBJ1-5; TRBD1 matches 9 bases. The J segment lost 3 bases and the V segment lost 5 bases, leaving 5 bases of the junction unmatched. CDR3 size: 15 residues. In germline, CDR1 is MDHEN, CDR2 SYDVKM. CDR3 region: CASSPTGGYNQPQHF. The CDR3 DNA sequence: TGTGCCAGCAGTCCCACAGGGGGCTACAATCAGCCCCAGCATTTT.